The 2 T cell receptor beta chains presented below share a single source sample, sequenced in a study of CD8+CD57+ T cells in acquired aplastic anemia. The template used for profiling TCR beta VDJ and CDR3 was genomic DNA. TCRdb re-derived calls from the reads in MiXCR, one entry per CDR3 protein. The table shows approximately 180,000 distinct CDR3 sequences, with around 48% occurring only once. Flow cytometry had shown expanded CD8+CD57+ cells in the patients chosen for sequencing. Input material: sorted CD4+, CD8+, or CD8+CD57+ T cells (not recorded which) from PBMCs. The receptor source for this set is a human donor with aplastic anemia.

The genes are TRBV20-1 and TRBJ2-1, with D tentatively TRBD2 (5 bases). This CDR3 region has 14 residues. Between the trimmed V and J ends, which lost 6 bases and 2 bases, there was a span of 14 bases. CDR1 is DFQATT and CDR2 is SNEGSKA in the germline V gene (reference sequence). Here the CDR3 reads CSARRGSAYNEQFF. The CDR3 coding sequence is TGCAGTGCCCGGAGAGGTAGCGCCTACAATGAGCAGTTCTTC.

A word on this clonotype: A much larger clone is a single base away; this may be a read error. The rearrangement joins TRBV30 to TRBJ1-2; no clear D. Germline V gene sequence: CDR1 GTSNPN, CDR2 SVGIG (reference sequence). The CDR3 is 11 residues long. CDR3 in DNA: TGTGCCTGGAGTGTACCGGGTGGCTGCACCTTC. This codes for CAWSVPGGCTF.